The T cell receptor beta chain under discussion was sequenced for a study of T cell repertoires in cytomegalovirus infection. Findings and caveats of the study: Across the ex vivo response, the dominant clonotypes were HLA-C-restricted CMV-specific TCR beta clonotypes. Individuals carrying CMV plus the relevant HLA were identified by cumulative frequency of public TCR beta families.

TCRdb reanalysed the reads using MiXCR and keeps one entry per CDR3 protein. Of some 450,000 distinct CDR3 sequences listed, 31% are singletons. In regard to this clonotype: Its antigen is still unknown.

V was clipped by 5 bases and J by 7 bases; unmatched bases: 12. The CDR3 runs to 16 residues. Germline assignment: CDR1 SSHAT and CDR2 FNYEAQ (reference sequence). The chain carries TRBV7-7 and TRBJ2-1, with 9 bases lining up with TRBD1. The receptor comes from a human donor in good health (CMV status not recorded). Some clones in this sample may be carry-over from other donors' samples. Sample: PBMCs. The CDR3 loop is CASSPGTGRSGNEQFF. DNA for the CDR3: TGTGCCAGCAGCCCGGGGACAGGGAGATCAGGGAATGAGCAGTTCTTC. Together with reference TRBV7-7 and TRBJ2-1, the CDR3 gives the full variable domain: GAGVSQSPRYKVTKRGQDVTLRCDPISSHATLYWYQQALGQGPEFLTYFNYEAQPDKSGLPSDRFSAERPEGSISTLTIQRTEQRDSAMYRCASSPGTGRSGNEQFFGPGTRLTVL.